These T cell receptor beta chains were read from a single sample in a study of blood T cell repertoires in COVID-19. Clones were sequenced by immunoSEQ multiplex PCR, and TCRdb holds only the in-frame ones, with some missing. Of around 100,000 clones listed, around four fifths are singletons. Sequenced sample: peripheral blood. The receptor set was obtained from a woman in her 70s with acute or convalescent COVID-19. CDR3s include the opening cysteine and the closing phenylalanine or tryptophan. Each record gives: clone size, CDR3 length, V gene, J gene, D gene, CDR3 DNA, CDR3 protein. The D gene is left open where the match is weak. Only part of the rows carry a size: once, few, many, or a class if the clone is expanded.

.,21,TRBV3-1/TRBV3-2,TRBJ1-5,TRBD1,TGTGCCAGCAGCCAAAAAGGGACAGGGGATTTGTTCCGTAACCGCGCTTTGCCCCAGCATTTT,CASSQKGTGDLFRNRALPQHF
few,15,TRBV6-2/TRBV6-3,TRBJ1-1,.,TGTGCCAGCAGTTACTCGGGCGGAGAGGGCACTGAAGCTTTCTTT,CASSYSGGEGTEAFF
.,16,TRBV9,TRBJ2-3,.,TGTGCCAGCAGCGTAGGTGTACTGTCTAGCACAGATACGCAGTATTTT,CASSVGVLSSTDTQYF
.,17,TRBV3-1/TRBV3-2,TRBJ1-6,TRBD1,TGTGCCAGCAGCCACCGAGCCGGGACAGGGGATAATTCACCCCTCCACTTT,CASSHRAGTGDNSPLHF
few,15,TRBV5-1,TRBJ2-3,TRBD1,TGCGCCAGCAGCCGCAGGGGGCAGTTCCCAGATACGCAGTATTTT,CASSRRGQFPDTQYF
.,10,TRBV2,TRBJ2-7,.,TGTGCCACGGGGACACACGAGCAGTACTTC,CATGTHEQYF
once,13,TRBV5-1,TRBJ2-5,TRBD2,TGCGCCAGCAGCTTGTGGGGGGGAGGGACCCAGTACTTC,CASSLWGGGTQYF
.,15,TRBV2,TRBJ1-6,.,TGTGCCAGCCGGATGGAGGGTCTCTCGAATTCACCCCTCCACTTT,CASRMEGLSNSPLHF
.,12,TRBV2,TRBJ2-1,TRBD1,TGTGCCAGCAGTGGTGACAGGGGTCTAAGAATCTTC,CASSGDRGLRIF